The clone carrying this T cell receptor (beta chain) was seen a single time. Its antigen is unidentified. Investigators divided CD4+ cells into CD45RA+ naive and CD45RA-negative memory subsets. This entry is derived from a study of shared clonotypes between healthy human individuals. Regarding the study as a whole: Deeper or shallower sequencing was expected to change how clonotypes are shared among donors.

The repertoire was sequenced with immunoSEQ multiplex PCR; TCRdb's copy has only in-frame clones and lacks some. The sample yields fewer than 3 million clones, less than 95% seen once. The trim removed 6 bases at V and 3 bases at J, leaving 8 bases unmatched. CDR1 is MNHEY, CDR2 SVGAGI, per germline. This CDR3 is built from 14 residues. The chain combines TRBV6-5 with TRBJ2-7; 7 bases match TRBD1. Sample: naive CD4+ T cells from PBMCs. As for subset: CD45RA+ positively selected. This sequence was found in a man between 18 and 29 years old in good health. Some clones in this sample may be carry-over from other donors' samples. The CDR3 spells CASSYGTEGYEQYF. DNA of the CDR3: TGTGCCAGCAGCTATGGGACAGAGGGCTACGAGCAGTACTTC.